This TCR beta chain appears in the sequencing data of a study of cytomegalovirus exposure and HLA in healthy donors. Study-level information: There were roughly 110 million unique TCR beta sequences, drawn from 200 million or so T cells, in an earlier analysis.

With 60 Vbeta and 13 Jbeta primers, the PCR was carried out. Libraries were prepared by immunoSEQ multiplex PCR; TCRdb keeps only in-frame clonotypes and omits some of them. This sample carries around 140,000 clones, 77% of them seen once, and the ten largest clones take under 2%. The CDR3 spans 15 residues. The V gene end was trimmed by 6 bases and the J gene end by 3 bases; junction bases not matched to a gene: 9. Germline CDR1 and CDR2: SGDLS and YYNGEE. Findings and caveats of the study: Presence/absence analyses supposed approximately even sequencing depth among donors. When a later analysis compared HLA-associated TCR beta chains with equally common others, the HLA-associated chains turned out to be more clonally expanded and to have lower generation probabilities. It was only CMV serostatus that was available as immune exposure information.

To note about this clone: Its antigen is unknown.

Sequencing used PBMCs. The clonotype originates from a female donor in good health and CMV-seronegative. The genes are TRBV9 and TRBJ2-7; 10 bases map to TRBD2. The CDR3 here is CASTSGLAVSYEQYF. CDR3 sequence (DNA): TGTGCCAGCACCTCTGGACTAGCGGTGAGCTACGAGCAGTACTTC.